This entry lists 26 T cell receptor beta chains sequenced from one sample in a study of spatial heterogeneity in lung cancer (dated by TCRdb to between 2018 and 2021). Libraries were prepared through 5' RACE. The sequencing machine was a NextSeq 500. In TCRdb, the public reads were trimmed at Q25 with fastp and aligned with MiXCR, with productive beta chains retained. Every CDR3 protein is listed once, alongside the most common genes and DNA of its rows. The sample records some 41,000 distinct CDR3 sequences, around 6.5% of which are singletons. The ten largest make up around 42% of the sample. The meaning of the sample's time point label: sample taken at primary tumor resection. Without any cell sorting, TCR sequencing was performed on whole RNA extracted either from tumor and nontumor lung tissue or from cryopreserved PBMC samples. Sequenced here: PBMCs, sampled at surgery. These receptors originate from a female donor with early-stage non-small cell lung cancer.

This clonotype was detected ten times or more. The rearrangement joins TRBV5-1 to TRBJ2-7; no firm D call. The CDR3 is 14 amino acids. Germline loops: CDR1 SGHRS, CDR2 YFSETQ. Deletions cut 3 bases from V and 2 bases from J, with 12 bases between. As DNA, the CDR3 is TGCGCCAGCAGCTGGGAAAGGGCTACCTACGAGCAGTACTTC. Translated, it gives CASSWERATYEQYF.

This clonotype has a count of ten or more. V and J are TRBV3-1 and TRBJ1-1; TRBD1 might be the D (6 bases). The CDR3 has 14 residues. Germline V CDR1 and CDR2: LGHDT, YNNKEL (reference sequence). The V gene lost 4 bases and the J gene lost 4 bases, with 13 bases spanning the gap. The CDR3, as DNA: TGTGCCAGCAGCCCAGTAGGAGGGGGCACTGAAGCTTTCTTT. Its protein is CASSPVGGGTEAFF. Together with reference TRBV3-1 and TRBJ1-1, the CDR3 gives the full variable domain: DTAVSQTPKYLVTQMGNDKSIKCEQNLGHDTMYWYKQDSKKFLKIMFSYNNKELIINETVPNRFSPKSPDKAHLNLHINSLELGDSAVYFCASSPVGGGTEAFFGQGTRLTVV.

This clonotype was counted only a few times. The CDR3: CSARPPGGFGSPLHF. CDR3 nucleotide sequence: TGCAGTGCTAGACCCCCGGGAGGGTTCGGGTCACCCCTCCACTTT. The genes are TRBV20-1 and TRBJ1-6; D is unresolved. Germline-derived CDR1 and CDR2 are DFQATT and SNEGSKA (reference sequence). The CDR3 is 15 residues long. Trimming cost V 2 bases and J 10 bases, with 18 bases left between them.

This clonotype was recorded many times. The rearrangement uses TRBV4-2 and TRBJ2-3, with no clear D. CDR1 is LGHNA, CDR2 YNFKEQ, per germline. The CDR3 is 12 amino acids. Trimming cost V 0 bases and J 6 bases, with 4 bases left between them. The CDR3 here is CASSQDWDTQYF. The DNA of the CDR3 is TGTGCCAGCAGCCAAGATTGGGATACGCAGTATTTT.

This clonotype was seen ten or more times. The V and J genes are TRBV29-1 and TRBJ2-5, with D unclear. Germline loops: CDR1 SQVTM, CDR2 ANQGSEA. The ends were cut back, 5 bases at V and 1 base at J, with 8 bases in the middle. This CDR3 has 12 residues. The CDR3 DNA reads TGCAGCGTTCAGGACGGCCAAGAGACCCAGTACTTC. Translating gives CSVQDGQETQYF. The whole variable domain, filled in from reference TRBV29-1 and TRBJ2-5, reads SAVISQKPSRDICQRGTSLTIQCQVDSQVTMMFWYRQQPGQSLTLIATANQGSEATYESGFVIDKFPISRPNLTFSTLTVSNMSPEDSSIYLCSVQDGQETQYFGPGTRLLVL.

At least ten counts were recorded for this clonotype. V and J are TRBV5-1 and TRBJ2-2; 8 bases match TRBD1. The germline CDR1 and CDR2 sequences are SGHRS and YFSETQ. The CDR3 sequence is 14 residues long. V was clipped by 6 bases and J by 2 bases; unmatched bases: 3. The CDR3 coding sequence is TGCGCCAGCACCGGGACAGGAAACACCGGGGAGCTGTTTTTT. Its protein is CASTGTGNTGELFF. Full variable domain (rest looked up from reference TRBV5-1 and TRBJ2-2): KAGVTQTPRYLIKTRGQQVTLSCSPISGHRSVSWYQQTPGQGLQFLFEYFSETQRNKGNFPGRFSGRQFSNSRSEMNVSTLELGDSALYLCASTGTGNTGELFFGEGSRLTVL.

This clonotype has a count of ten or more. This chain connects TRBV9 to TRBJ1-2; D unresolved. Germline V gives CDR1 SGDLS, CDR2 YYNGEE. V was cut by 0 bases and J by 4 bases, with 10 bases left in between. This CDR3 is built from 14 residues. The CDR3 protein is CASSVGEALYGYTF. The CDR3 DNA is TGTGCCAGCAGCGTAGGCGAGGCCCTCTATGGCTACACCTTC.

The DNA for the CDR3 is TGCGCCAGCAGCTTGGTCGCAGGGGCCCAGTACAATGAGCAGTTCTTC. It specifies CASSLVAGAQYNEQFF. The chain employs TRBV5-1 and TRBJ2-1; possible D gene TRBD1, 6 bases. Germline CDR1 SGHRS, CDR2 YFSETQ. V was trimmed by 0 bases and J by 4 bases, leaving 14 bases between them. CDR3 size: 16 residues.

This clonotype was detected ten times or more. The chain carries TRBV18 and TRBJ2-3; D perhaps matches TRBD2 (7 bases). V was shortened by 6 bases and J by 5 bases, with 12 bases between the two germline ends. The CDR3 is 13 amino acids. CDR1 is KGHSH and CDR2 is LQKENI in the germline V gene. Here the CDR3 reads CASSPGGRDTQYF. The CDR3 nucleotides are TGTGCCAGCTCCCCGGGGGGCCGAGATACGCAGTATTTT. Full variable domain (rest looked up from reference TRBV18 and TRBJ2-3): NAGVMQNPRHLVRRRGQEARLRCSPMKGHSHVYWYRQLPEEGLKFMVYLQKENIIDESGMPKERFSAEFPKEGPSILRIQQVVRGDSAAYFCASSPGGRDTQYFGPGTRLTVL.

In its sample, this clonotype was seen a few times. The chain couples TRBV10-1 to TRBJ2-5; D unclear. The CDR3 is 15 amino acids. The V end lost 4 bases, the J end lost 3 bases, and 15 bases lay between the germline ends. The V gene's germline CDR1 is WNHNN and CDR2 SYGVQD (reference sequence). CDR3 sequence reads: CASSADDSVKETQYF. Here the CDR3 DNA reads TGCGCCAGCAGTGCCGACGACTCCGTAAAAGAGACCCAGTACTTC.

The rearrangement links TRBV5-1 to TRBJ1-6; D is ambiguous. Trimming took off 1 base at V and 9 bases at J, with 8 bases between the two ends. Germline CDR1 is SGHRS and CDR2 is YFSETQ. The CDR3 runs 13 residues. The CDR3 here is CASSLPGFSPLHF. As DNA, the CDR3 is TGCGCCAGCAGCTTGCCCGGATTTTCACCCCTCCACTTT.

This clonotype was observed many times. CDR3 nucleotides: TGTGCCAGCAGCCAGATGGCCGGGAGGACCGGGGAGCTGTTTTTT. It yields the protein CASSQMAGRTGELFF. The V gene is TRBV3-1, the J gene TRBJ2-2; 7 bases line up with TRBD2. The ends lost 3 bases at V and 5 bases at J; junction bases unmatched: 6. This CDR3 spans 15 amino acids. The germline V gene has CDR1 LGHDT and CDR2 YNNKEL (reference sequence).

Many counts were recorded for this clonotype. This chain connects TRBV6-1 to TRBJ1-6, with TRBD1 as a possible D gene (6 bases). The CDR3 consists of 14 residues. Germline V gene sequence: CDR1 MNHNS, CDR2 SASEGT. Deletions cut 5 bases from V and 8 bases from J, with 13 bases between. The CDR3 sequence: CASSLDRFDSPLHF. CDR3 nucleotides: TGTGCCAGCAGTCTTGACAGGTTTGATTCACCCCTCCACTTT.

This clonotype occurred a few times. The V and J genes are TRBV21-1 and TRBJ1-4; the D segment call TRBD1 is taken from the table without a DNA check. TRBV21-1 is recorded as a pseudogene. CDR3 length: 16 amino acids. CDR3 loop: CASSKGLTGEGEKLFF. As DNA, the CDR3 is TGTGCCAGCAGCAAAGGGTTGACAGGGGAAGGAGAAAAACTGTTTTTT.

The table lists this clonotype with many counts. V is TRBV7-8 and J is TRBJ2-1, with D possibly TRBD2 on 5 matching bases. The CDR3 contains 14 residues. V lost 3 bases and J lost 8, with 14 bases in between. CDR1 and CDR2 (germline): SGHVS, FQNEAQ. The CDR3 loop is CASSLVLPGYEQFF. The CDR3 DNA reads as TGTGCCAGCAGCTTGGTACTACCGGGGTATGAGCAGTTCTTC.

In its sample, this clonotype was seen a few times. The chain employs TRBV5-6 and TRBJ1-2; the match to TRBD1 covers 11 bases. In germline, CDR1 is SGHDT, CDR2 YYEEEE. The CDR3 is made up of 15 amino acids. The trim removed 3 bases at V and 3 bases at J, leaving 4 bases unmatched. DNA of the CDR3: TGTGCCAGCAGCTGGGGACAGGGGGTCGACTATGGCTACACCTTC. It is translated as CASSWGQGVDYGYTF.

This clonotype has a count of ten or more. The rearrangement links TRBV7-3 to TRBJ2-5, with 7 bases identical to TRBD2. This CDR3 is built from 13 residues. Unmatched junction bases numbered 6, after V lost 5 bases and J lost 6 bases. Per the germline V gene, CDR1 is SGHTA and CDR2 is FQGTGA. CDR3 region: CASSPPGGQTQYF. In nucleotides, the CDR3 is TGTGCCAGCAGCCCCCCGGGGGGTCAGACCCAGTACTTC.

This clonotype was counted between two and nine times. CDR3 in DNA: TGTGCCAGCAGCCAGCGGACAGGGGCTGGCTACACCTTC. It yields the protein CASSQRTGAGYTF. This chain uses TRBV14 with TRBJ1-2; 9 bases are a match to TRBD1. CDR1 and CDR2 from the germline V gene are SGHDN and FVKESK. The CDR3 has 13 amino acids. Trimming cost V 3 bases and J 7 bases; bases outside gene matches: 3. Filled out from reference TRBV14 and TRBJ1-2, the complete variable domain reads EAGVTQFPSHSVIEKGQTVTLRCDPISGHDNLYWYRRVMGKEIKFLLHFVKESKQDESGMPNNRFLAERTGGTYSTLKVQPAELEDSGVYFCASSQRTGAGYTFGSGTRLTVV.

The table lists this clonotype with many counts. This rearrangement joins TRBV9 to TRBJ2-1; TRBD2 matches 14 bases. This CDR3 has 16 residues. Germline assignment: CDR1 SGDLS and CDR2 YYNGEE. The ends lost 3 bases at V and 10 bases at J; junction bases unmatched: 9. The CDR3 sequence: CASSATGLAGVREQFF. The CDR3, as DNA: TGTGCCAGCAGCGCGACGGGACTAGCGGGGGTAAGGGAGCAGTTCTTC.

This clonotype was found a few times. The V gene is TRBV20-1, the J gene TRBJ1-2; D is unresolved. The CDR3 runs to 13 residues. The germline V gene encodes CDR1 DFQATT and CDR2 SNEGSKA (reference sequence). V was shortened by 3 bases and J by 4 bases, with 12 bases between the two germline ends. CDR3 sequence: CSASVNFIYGYTF. The DNA of the CDR3 is TGCAGTGCTAGCGTAAACTTTATCTATGGCTACACCTTC.

This clonotype came up a few times. The chain is built from TRBV7-2 and TRBJ2-1, with 8 bases that match TRBD1. V lost 4 bases and J lost 6; bases outside the gene matches: 14. The CDR3 length is 17 residues. Germline CDR1 and CDR2: SGHTA and FQGNSA. The CDR3 nucleotides read TGTGCCAGCAGCTCCAGACAGGGGACCGGCTCTGGCAATGAGCAGTTCTTC. It codes for CASSSRQGTGSGNEQFF.

This clonotype showed up many times. The chain's CDR3 is CASSHQRRETQYF. CDR3 nucleotide sequence: TGTGCCAGCAGTCACCAACGTCGGGAGACCCAGTACTTC. The chain combines TRBV12-3 or TRBV12-4 with TRBJ2-5, with no clear D. There are 13 residues in the CDR3. Trimming took off 5 bases at V and 5 bases at J, with 12 bases between the two ends.

This clonotype has more than one count but fewer than ten. The J gene is TRBJ1-5, the V gene TRBV4-1, with D tentatively TRBD1 (5 bases). The germline V gene has CDR1 MGHRA and CDR2 YSYEKL. Trimming shortened V by 0 bases and J by 8 bases, and 17 bases separated the two germline ends. CDR3 length: 16 residues. This chain's CDR3 is CASSQEEGQGREPQHF. The CDR3 DNA reads TGCGCCAGCAGCCAAGAGGAAGGTCAGGGACGCGAGCCCCAGCATTTT.

This clonotype has ten or more counts. The chain joins TRBV6-5 to TRBJ2-3, with D maybe TRBD1 (6 bases). V lost 0 bases, J lost 4 bases, and 14 bases lay in between. The CDR3 totals 16 residues. Looked up from germline, CDR1 is MNHEY and CDR2 is SVGAGI. The DNA for the CDR3 is TGTGCCAGCAGTTACTCTGACAGGCCCCGAGCAGATACGCAGTATTTT. Its translation is CASSYSDRPRADTQYF.

The table lists this clonotype with many counts. This rearrangement joins TRBV7-2 to TRBJ2-3; no clear D gene. The CDR3 contains 15 residues. CDR1 and CDR2 (germline): SGHTA, FQGNSA. Trimming pared 5 bases from V and 6 bases from J, leaving 18 bases between. In DNA, the CDR3 is TGTGCCAGCAGCCCCGGGTCGACGAAGGCGGATACGCAGTATTTT. Encoded protein: CASSPGSTKADTQYF.

This clonotype came up many times. The rearrangement uses TRBV10-1 and TRBJ2-7, with 10 bases aligning to TRBD1. Per germline, CDR1 WNHNN and CDR2 SYGVQD (reference sequence). The CDR3 has 14 residues. V shed 4 bases and J 5 bases; nucleotides not matched to a gene: 5. Here the CDR3 reads CASSARTGGDEQYF. CDR3 nucleotide sequence: TGCGCCAGCAGTGCACGGACAGGGGGGGACGAGCAGTACTTC.